These 25 T cell receptor beta chains were sequenced from one sample in a study of blood T cell repertoires in COVID-19. Some clones are missing from TCRdb's copy, which holds only in-frame ones; the method was immunoSEQ multiplex PCR. In the table there are roughly 180,000 clones, roughly 84% of which are singletons. The sample was peripheral blood. The receptor source for this set is a man older than 75 with COVID-19, enrolled during active disease.

The rearrangement links TRBV3-1 (or the pseudogene TRBV3-2) to TRBJ2-5; a possible D gene is TRBD2 (6 bases). Deletions cut 5 bases from V and 9 bases from J, with 13 bases between. CDR3 length equals 12 residues. CDR1 LGHDT and CDR2 YNNKEL come from the germline V gene (reference sequence). In DNA form, the CDR3 reads TGTGCCAGCAGCGTAAATCCGGGGGCCCAGTACTTC. Translated, it gives CASSVNPGAQYF.

The CDR3 DNA follows: TGTGCCAGCAGTTACTCCGGACAGGGGGCGCCTAGCGGCTACACCTTC. Its translation: CASSYSGQGAPSGYTF. The chain has TRBV6-5 and TRBJ1-2; 11 positions agree with TRBD1. J gave up 8 bases and V 0 bases, and 8 bases lay outside the gene matches. Per the germline V gene, CDR1 is MNHEY and CDR2 is SVGAGI. The CDR3 covers 16 residues.

The J gene is TRBJ2-3, the V gene TRBV5-6; possible D gene TRBD2, 6 bases. From germline, CDR1 is SGHDT and CDR2 YYEEEE. This CDR3 is 16 amino acids long. The V and J ends lost 4 bases and 1 base respectively, with 16 bases between them. CDR3 sequence reads: CASSPYGRGGTDTQYF. The CDR3 DNA is TGTGCCAGCAGCCCCTACGGCCGCGGGGGCACAGATACGCAGTATTTT.

V and J are TRBV4-1 and TRBJ1-5, with no clear D. The CDR3 runs 13 residues. Trimming shortened V by 0 bases and J by 4 bases, and 4 bases separated the two germline ends. The germline V gene has CDR1 MGHRA and CDR2 YSYEKL. Written as DNA, the CDR3 is TGCGCCAGCAGCCAAGACAGTAATCAGCCCCAGCATTTT. Its protein product is CASSQDSNQPQHF.

The chain has TRBV11-1 and TRBJ1-1, with D maybe TRBD1 (6 bases). V lost 7 bases to trimming and J lost 2 bases, with 11 bases between them. Germline V lookup: CDR1 SGHAT, CDR2 FQDESV (reference sequence). The CDR3 sequence is 13 residues long. This CDR3 is CASTAQGNTEAFF. The DNA for the CDR3 is TGTGCCAGCACGGCACAGGGCAACACTGAAGCTTTCTTT.

The J gene is TRBJ1-2, the V gene TRBV21-1; TRBD1 was called by the table and not checked on the DNA. TRBV21-1 is a known pseudogene. This CDR3 spans 14 amino acids. The CDR3 loop reads CASSKTGRGYGYTF. The CDR3 DNA reads as TGTGCCAGCAGCAAAACAGGAAGGGGCTATGGCTACACCTTC.

The chain is built from TRBV2 and TRBJ1-2, with 7 nucleotides matching TRBD1. Germline V gives CDR1 SNHLY, CDR2 FYNNEI. The CDR3 is 15 amino acids. Losses at the gene ends were 4 bases for V and 7 bases for J; bases not matched to a gene: 12. The CDR3, as DNA: TGTGCCAGCAGTGGACGGGACAGAAGTTACGCTGGCTACACCTTC. Its protein product is CASSGRDRSYAGYTF.

The CDR3 spells CARGLGGSYEQYF. In DNA form, the CDR3 reads TGTGCCAGGGGGTTAGGGGGTTCCTACGAGCAGTACTTC. V usage is TRBV2 and J usage is TRBJ2-7, with a possible D match to TRBD1 (6 bases). The CDR3 length is 13 residues. From germline, CDR1 is SNHLY and CDR2 FYNNEI. V was cut by 9 bases and J by 1 base, with 13 bases left in between.

This clone turned up a few times. Other nucleotide sequences in the sample specify the same CDR3. This sequence joins TRBV7-2 and TRBJ1-5, with 7 bases fitting TRBD1. V lost 1 base, J lost 2 bases, and 5 bases stayed unmatched. The CDR3 runs to 16 residues. Looked up from germline, CDR1 is SGHTA and CDR2 is FQGNSA. CDR3 nucleotides: TGTGCCAGCAGCTTAGGGGACAGAATTGGCAATCAGCCCCAGCATTTT. It translates to CASSLGDRIGNQPQHF. The entire variable domain, with the rest obtained from reference TRBV7-2 and TRBJ1-5, is as follows: GAGVSQSPSNKVTEKGKDVELRCDPISGHTALYWYRQSLGQGLEFLIYFQGNSAPDKSGLPSDRFSAERTGGSVSTLTIQRTQQEDSAVYLCASSLGDRIGNQPQHFGDGTRLSIL.

The CDR3 sequence: CASRPGQGKYEQYF. DNA for the CDR3: TGTGCCAGCAGGCCGGGACAGGGAAAATACGAGCAGTACTTC. This rearrangement joins TRBV6-5 to TRBJ2-7; 9 bases line up with TRBD1. Unmatched junction bases numbered 7, after V lost 6 bases and J lost 4 bases. The CDR3 totals 14 residues. Germline V CDR1 and CDR2: MNHEY, SVGAGI.

This rearrangement joins TRBV19 to TRBJ1-1; D perhaps matches TRBD1 (5 bases). CDR1 LNHDA and CDR2 SQIVND come from the germline V gene (reference sequence). Deletions cut 6 bases from V and 3 bases from J, with 14 bases between. CDR3 length: 14 residues. DNA of the CDR3: TGTGCCAGTAGAATGACAGTTCGGGACACTGAAGCTTTCTTT. It yields the protein CASRMTVRDTEAFF.

Concerning this clone itself: Compared with germline, one end of the junction differs, possibly owing to a read error. This chain connects TRBV6-5 to TRBJ1-1; 9 positions match TRBD1. Germline V gene sequence: CDR1 MNHEY, CDR2 SVGAGI. CDR3 size: 15 residues. The CDR3 region is CASSDSGQGNTEAFF. Written as DNA, the CDR3 is TGTGCCAGCAGTGACTCGGGACAGGGGAACACTGAAGCTTTCTTT.

This chain joins TRBV12-3 or TRBV12-4 and TRBJ2-5, with unresolved D. Trimming pared 0 bases from V and 1 base from J, leaving 3 bases between. CDR3 length: 13 residues. DNA of the CDR3: TGTGCCAGCAGTTTAGCGAGCCAAGAGACCCAGTACTTC. This sequence encodes CASSLASQETQYF.

The chain is built from TRBV28 and TRBJ1-1, with D perhaps TRBD1 (6 bases). CDR1 and CDR2 from the germline V gene are MDHEN and SYDVKM. The CDR3 is 14 residues long. The V end was cut by 6 bases, the J end by 6 bases, with 17 bases between. DNA of the CDR3: TGTGCCAGCAGCCCCCCAGGGGTTCGGGCTGAAGCTTTCTTT. It translates to CASSPPGVRAEAFF.

This clone showed up just once. This chain uses TRBV12-5 with TRBJ2-1; 9 bases are shared with TRBD1. V lost 6 bases, J lost 6 bases, and 12 bases stayed unmatched. The CDR3 loop spans 16 amino acids. CDR1 is LGHNT and CDR2 is FRNRAP in the germline V gene. The CDR3 DNA reads as TGTGCTAGTGGCACTACGCGGACAGGGGTGCGCAATGAGCAGTTCTTC. Protein product: CASGTTRTGVRNEQFF.

V gene TRBV19 combines with J gene TRBJ1-6, with 9 positions matching TRBD1. The ends lost 5 bases at V and 10 bases at J; junction bases unmatched: 3. The CDR3 extends over 13 amino acids. Germline lookup yields CDR1 LNHDA and CDR2 SQIVND (reference sequence). Here the CDR3 reads CASSGTGRSPLHF. CDR3 bases: TGTGCCAGTAGTGGGACAGGGCGGTCACCCCTCCACTTT.

This clone showed up just once. The chain employs TRBV5-5 and TRBJ1-2; D perhaps matches TRBD1 (5 bases). CDR1 is SGHKS, CDR2 YYEKEE, per germline (reference sequence). V was trimmed by 2 bases and J by 0 bases, leaving 11 bases between them. The CDR3 runs to 15 residues. CDR3: CASSFLQGSNYGYTF. The CDR3 bases are TGTGCCAGCAGCTTCCTCCAGGGTTCTAACTATGGCTACACCTTC.

This clone has just a few counts. The genes are TRBV28 and TRBJ1-5; D gene ambiguous. V lost 10 bases and J 5 bases, leaving 12 bases between the germline ends. Germline loops: CDR1 MDHEN, CDR2 SYDVKM. The CDR3 loop spans 12 amino acids. CDR3 amino acids: CATLEADQPQHF. The CDR3 coding sequence is TGTGCCACTCTTGAAGCGGATCAGCCCCAGCATTTT.

J is TRBJ2-7 and V is TRBV6-2 or TRBV6-3, with 8 bases aligning to TRBD1. V shed 6 bases and J 5 bases; nucleotides not matched to a gene: 3. Germline V gives CDR1 MNHEY, CDR2 SVGEGT. CDR3 length: 12 amino acids. The CDR3 nucleotides read TGTGCCAGCAGCCGGACAGGGAACGAGCAGTACTTC. It encodes CASSRTGNEQYF.

The J gene is TRBJ2-3, the V gene TRBV5-1; 8 nucleotides match TRBD2. CDR3 length equals 15 residues. V lost 4 bases to trimming and J lost 5 bases; unmatched junction nucleotides: 9. CDR1 is SGHRS, CDR2 YFSETQ, per germline. The CDR3 protein is CASSPLRGAEDTQYF. DNA for the CDR3: TGCGCCAGCAGCCCTCTGCGGGGGGCCGAAGATACGCAGTATTTT.

In DNA form, the CDR3 reads TGTGCCAGCAGTTACTCGATGTGGAGGTTTGGGGGGAGCTTCTACGAGCAGTACTTC. It codes for CASSYSMWRFGGSFYEQYF. The chain recombines TRBV6-2 or TRBV6-3 with TRBJ2-7; maybe TRBD2 (6 bases). The CDR3 has 19 amino acids. V gave up 0 bases and J gave up 3 bases, with 24 bases separating them. Germline V CDR1 and CDR2: MNHEY, SVGEGT.

The chain recombines TRBV19 with TRBJ1-6; TRBD1 might be the D (6 bases). CDR3 length: 15 residues. CDR1 is LNHDA and CDR2 is SQIVND in the germline V gene (reference sequence). Trimming stripped 6 bases from V and 10 bases from J, with 19 bases between. DNA of the CDR3: TGTGCCAGTAGCATTACACAGGGTGGCCGGTCACCCCTCCACTTT. It translates to CASSITQGGRSPLHF.

The chain recombines TRBV5-1 with TRBJ1-5; D is undetermined. With 6 bases removed from V and 2 bases from J, the gap between germline ends came to 12 bases. Germline values: CDR1 SGHRS, CDR2 YFSETQ. The CDR3 has 14 amino acids. Here the CDR3 DNA reads TGCGCCAGCAAATCAGGCAGCCGCAATCAGCCCCAGCATTTT. It specifies CASKSGSRNQPQHF.

V and J are TRBV5-1 and TRBJ2-7; tentative D call: TRBD1 (6 bases). Trimming took off 2 bases at V and 3 bases at J, with 15 bases between the two ends. CDR1 and CDR2 from the germline V gene are SGHRS and YFSETQ. This CDR3 comprises 15 residues. CDR3 residues: CASSFLQGEGYEQYF. The CDR3 DNA is TGCGCCAGCAGCTTTCTACAGGGAGAGGGCTACGAGCAGTACTTC.

The rearrangement joins TRBV5-4 to TRBJ2-1; 8 positions match TRBD1. Germline V gene data show CDR1 as SGHNT and CDR2 as YYREEE (reference sequence). This CDR3 comprises 14 residues. Trimming cost V 5 bases and J 5 bases; bases outside gene matches: 6. This CDR3 is CASRLGQEDNEQFF. The CDR3 nucleotides read TGTGCCAGCAGACTGGGACAGGAAGACAATGAGCAGTTCTTC.